A single sample gave rise to the 16 T cell receptor beta chains below, sequenced in a study of cytomegalovirus exposure and HLA in healthy donors. 13 Jbeta primers and 60 Vbeta primers were used for the PCR. Profiling relied on immunoSEQ multiplex PCR, and the TCRdb table lists in-frame clones only, not all of them. The table shows 95,000 to 150,000 clones, with around three fifths occurring only once. Sequencing was done on a sample of PBMCs. The receptors stem from a woman aged 40 to 49 in good health and CMV-seropositive.

J is TRBJ2-1 and V is TRBV2; TRBD2 matches at 7 bases. Trimming took 4 bases from V and 2 from J; bases not matched to a gene: 8. Germline V CDR1 and CDR2: SNHLY, FYNNEI. The CDR3 length is 16 residues. The CDR3 DNA follows: TGTGCCAGCAGTGCGACTAGCCAGACAGCCTACAATGAGCAGTTCTTC. Its translation is CASSATSQTAYNEQFF.

The V gene is TRBV10-2, the J gene TRBJ2-5, with D possibly TRBD1 on 6 matching bases. Germline V gives CDR1 WSHSY, CDR2 SAAADI. Trimming removed 6 bases from V and 4 bases from J, with 24 bases in between. There are 17 residues in the CDR3. Here the CDR3 reads CASRRQVRGRRRETQYF. The CDR3 nucleotides read TGCGCCAGCAGGAGACAGGTTCGCGGAAGAAGGAGAGAGACCCAGTACTTC.

The gene calls are TRBV5-1 and TRBJ2-1; 13 bases match TRBD2. Germline V gene sequence: CDR1 SGHRS, CDR2 YFSETQ. The trim removed 0 bases at V and 4 bases at J, leaving 10 bases unmatched. There are 19 residues in the CDR3. The CDR3 protein is CASSLAWGTSGIGYNEQFF. CDR3 sequence (DNA): TGCGCCAGCAGCTTGGCCTGGGGGACTAGCGGGATAGGTTACAATGAGCAGTTCTTC.

The table lists this clone with a few counts. Different DNA sequences within this sample yield the same CDR3. The chain carries TRBV7-6 and TRBJ2-7, with 8 positions matching TRBD1. The trim removed 1 base at V and 4 bases at J, leaving 6 bases unmatched. The germline gives CDR1 SGHVS, CDR2 FNYEAQ. The CDR3 extends over 15 amino acids. The CDR3 spells CASSLGGQGAYEQYF. The CDR3 coding sequence is TGTGCCAGCAGCTTAGGAGGACAGGGAGCGTACGAGCAGTACTTC.

The chain links TRBV20-1 to TRBJ2-4, with D unresolved. The V gene lost 7 bases and the J gene lost 7 bases, with 11 bases spanning the gap. This CDR3 spans 11 amino acids. CDR1 and CDR2 (germline): DFQATT, SNEGSKA (reference sequence). The CDR3: CSGSWPNIQYF. For the CDR3, the DNA is TGCAGTGGATCGTGGCCCAACATTCAGTACTTC.

This CDR3 is CASSLGRGGLGTDTQYF. CDR3 sequence (DNA): TGTGCCAGCAGCCTAGGGCGGGGGGGCCTAGGGACAGATACGCAGTATTTT. The chain joins TRBV9 to TRBJ2-3, with 9 positions matching TRBD2. Germline CDR1 is SGDLS and CDR2 is YYNGEE. This CDR3 comprises 17 residues. The junction had 12 bases not matched to a gene; V was cut back by 4 bases and J by 3 bases.

A few counts support this clone. As DNA, the CDR3 is TGCAGCGTTGGGGGAGTGGCGGGCGCAGAGACCCAGTACTTC. This codes for CSVGGVAGAETQYF. The gene calls are TRBV29-1 and TRBJ2-5; possible D gene TRBD2, 5 bases. Per the germline V gene, CDR1 is SQVTM and CDR2 is ANQGSEA. This CDR3 is built from 14 residues. Trimming stripped 4 bases from V and 4 bases from J, with 16 bases between.

V gene TRBV19 combines with J gene TRBJ1-5; D is possibly TRBD1 (6 bases). Deletions cut 3 bases from V and 4 bases from J, with 10 bases between. CDR1 LNHDA and CDR2 SQIVND come from the germline V gene (reference sequence). The length of the CDR3 is 14 residues. CDR3 region: CASSMVQGNQPQHF. The CDR3 DNA is TGTGCCAGTAGTATGGTACAGGGTAATCAGCCCCAGCATTTT.

The J gene is TRBJ2-1, the V gene TRBV15; 8 bases are shared with TRBD1. CDR3 length: 18 residues. The V and J ends lost 3 bases and 3 bases, in that order; junction bases with no gene match: 13. CDR1 and CDR2 (germline): LNHNV, YYDKDF (reference sequence). The CDR3: CATSRGGSGTGVYNEQFF. CDR3 sequence (DNA): TGTGCCACCAGCAGGGGGGGATCCGGGACAGGAGTCTACAATGAGCAGTTCTTC. Full variable domain (remainder filled in from reference TRBV15 and TRBJ2-1): DAMVIQNPRYQVTQFGKPVTLSCSQTLNHNVMYWYQQKSSQAPKLLFHYYDKDFNNEADTPDNFQSRRPNTSFCFLDIRSPGLGDTAMYLCATSRGGSGTGVYNEQFFGPGTRLTVL.

The chain has TRBV19 and TRBJ1-4; D gene uncertain. Germline V CDR1 and CDR2: LNHDA, SQIVND (reference sequence). V was trimmed by 3 bases and J by 7 bases, leaving 18 bases between them. The CDR3 runs to 16 residues. The CDR3 sequence is CASSIRIRESGEKLFF. As DNA, the CDR3 is TGTGCCAGTAGTATTCGTATTCGGGAATCGGGTGAAAAACTGTTTTTT.

CDR3: CASGTLRGSGNTIYF. CDR3 in DNA: TGTGCCAGCGGAACCCTACGCGGCTCTGGAAACACCATATATTTT. The chain joins TRBV28 to TRBJ1-3; D gene ambiguous. Germline CDR1 MDHEN, CDR2 SYDVKM. CDR3 length: 15 residues. V lost 8 bases to trimming and J lost 0 bases, with 14 bases between them. Supplemented by reference TRBV28 and TRBJ1-3, the full variable domain reads DVKVTQSSRYLVKRTGEKVFLECVQDMDHENMFWYRQDPGLGLRLIYFSYDVKMKEKGDIPEGYSVSREKKERFSLILESASTNQTSMYLCASGTLRGSGNTIYFGEGSWLTVV.

Concerning this clone: Since the CDR3 does not end with the conserved phenylalanine or tryptophan, this likely comes from a read error. The chain has TRBV28 and TRBJ2-7; D is unresolved. Per germline, CDR1 MDHEN and CDR2 SYDVKM. Trimming took 4 bases from V and 3 from J, leaving 16 bases between them. The CDR3 totals 15 residues. CDR3 sequence: CASSSHSNSDYEQYY. The CDR3 DNA follows: TGTGCCAGCAGTTCACACAGTAACTCGGACTACGAGCAGTACTAC.

The chain employs TRBV6-6 and TRBJ1-3; the D is unclear. CDR1 and CDR2 (germline): MNHNY, SVGAGI (reference sequence). The V end lost 6 bases, the J end lost 0 bases, and 12 bases lay between the germline ends. The CDR3 loop spans 15 amino acids. The CDR3 DNA is TGTGCCAGCAGAGAACCGGACTTCTCTGGAAACACCATATATTTT. This sequence encodes CASREPDFSGNTIYF.

The chain has TRBV2 and TRBJ2-3; 14 bases are shared with TRBD2. J lost 3 bases, V lost 3 bases, and 8 bases had no gene match. The germline V gene encodes CDR1 SNHLY and CDR2 FYNNEI. The CDR3 has 18 amino acids. The CDR3 protein is CASSDGEGLAGATDTQYF. The CDR3, as DNA: TGTGCCAGCAGTGATGGAGAGGGACTAGCGGGAGCAACAGATACGCAGTATTTT.

This clone was counted between two and nine times. Written as DNA, the CDR3 is TGTGCCAGCAGTGAAGCTCGTGGCTCTCAGGGTGAGCAGTTCTTC. This codes for CASSEARGSQGEQFF. The chain joins TRBV2 to TRBJ2-1; D may be TRBD1 (5 bases). Germline V CDR1 and CDR2: SNHLY, FYNNEI. This CDR3 contains 15 residues. V was clipped by 0 bases and J by 9 bases, with 15 bases between them.

This clone appeared a few times. V usage is TRBV6-5 and J usage is TRBJ1-1, with D possibly TRBD1 on 6 matching bases. Germline V gene sequence: CDR1 MNHEY, CDR2 SVGAGI. Trimming pared 6 bases from V and 2 bases from J, leaving 10 bases between. The CDR3 is 13 residues long. The CDR3 loop reads CASRTQGNTEAFF. The DNA for the CDR3 is TGTGCCAGCAGGACACAGGGCAACACTGAAGCTTTCTTT.